This TCR beta chain was identified during a study of T cell responses to AZD1222 COVID-19 vaccine. Study-level findings and limits: Vaccine-associated CD4 TCRs spanned spike, dominant at 160-218 and 743-854. Unmutated variant regions are reportedly targeted by nearly half of spike-specific TCRs. Repertoires were collected only later (after the peak T cell response had occurred). Donors were mostly white British, more females; clonal diversity possibly underestimated.

This clone was seen only once. The antigen is not known. The table came from immunoSEQ multiplex PCR; TCRdb's copy has only in-frame clones and leaves some out. The table includes about 120,000 clones, approximately 85% detected once. Germline V gene data show CDR1 as SQVTM and CDR2 as ANQGSEA. There are 13 residues in the CDR3. V lost 6 bases, J lost 0 bases, and 4 bases stayed unmatched. Sequences were derived from peripheral blood, sampled on day 0 of AZD1222 vaccination. This clonotype was sampled from an adult in good health. The V call is TRBV29-1, the J call TRBJ1-1; TRBD1 aligns across 7 bases. Here the CDR3 DNA reads TGCAGCGTAAGACAGGGCTTGAACACTGAAGCTTTCTTT. This gives the protein CSVRQGLNTEAFF.